Sequencing of this TCR beta chain was carried out in a study of shared clonotypes between healthy human individuals. Generated by immunoSEQ multiplex PCR, the TCRdb table keeps only in-frame clones and is missing some. The repertoire holds some 2.4 million clones, 93% seen once, with approximately 0.37% in the top ten. This CDR3 spans 14 amino acids. CDR1 LNHDA and CDR2 SQIVND come from the germline V gene (reference sequence). The V end lost 8 bases, the J end lost 0 bases, and 14 bases lay between the germline ends. This receptor was identified in a man aged 18 to 30 in good health. Some clones in this sample may be carry-over from other donors' samples. What was sequenced was naive CD4+ T cells from PBMCs. Subset of the sample: CD45RA+ positively selected. The V call is TRBV19, the J call TRBJ2-7; TRBD1 or TRBD2 may be the D gene (6 bases each). In DNA, the CDR3 is TGTGCCAGTGGGGGGACACCCGACTCCTACGAGCAGTACTTC. Protein sequence: CASGGTPDSYEQYF.